What follows is one TCR beta chain and its context. Antigen unknown. This specimen comes from a study of T cell responses to AZD1222 COVID-19 vaccine. TCRdb keeps only in-frame clones here, not all; method: immunoSEQ multiplex PCR. The sample records under 200,000 clones, about nine tenths being singletons. The CDR3 is 13 residues long. With 3 bases removed from V and 12 bases from J, the gap between germline ends came to 13 bases. Germline CDR1 is SGDLS and CDR2 is YYNGEE. Points from the study as a whole: Regions left unmutated in variants are reportedly the target of nearly half of spike-specific TCRs. The study sampled repertoires only after the peak T cell response. Breadth and depth of Spike-specific TCRs rose after two AZD1222 doses.

The gene calls are TRBV9 and TRBJ1-6; weak D call: TRBD1 (5 bases). The specimen was peripheral blood, collected on day 0 of AZD1222 vaccination. This receptor was obtained from an adult in good health. The CDR3 sequence is CASSDTDGQPLHF. In DNA, the CDR3 is TGTGCCAGCAGCGACACAGACGGACAACCCCTCCACTTT.